This entry lists 8 T cell receptor beta chains sequenced from one sample in a study of T cells in Graves' hyperthyroidism and ophthalmopathy (dated by TCRdb to about 2019). Library preparation was by multiplex PCR. Sequencer: Illumina HiSeq 2000. The TCR beta CDR3 regions were amplified from RNA transcripts. A first-round RT-PCR of the TCR CDR3 used the HTBI primer set with the Qiagen OneStep RT-PCR kit. TCRdb's own reprocessing of the public reads used fastp at Q25 and MiXCR and kept productive beta chains. Rows merge per CDR3 protein into single entries with the most common DNA and genes. The sample table contains fewer than 650,000 distinct CDR3 sequences; only one count was recorded for 46% of them. The top ten hold 44% of the sample. Material: peripheral blood or thyroid tissue (not recorded which). Receptors originate from an adult woman with Graves' disease, either hyperthyroidism or ophthalmopathy (not recorded which).

CDR3 loop: CASSELGGTGYTF. The CDR3 DNA sequence: TGTGCCAGCAGTGAGCTAGGCGGGACTGGCTACACCTTC. The rearrangement uses TRBV6-1 and TRBJ1-2; D is possibly TRBD1 (5 bases). Germline V CDR1 and CDR2: MNHNS, SASEGT. The CDR3 spans 13 residues. V gave up 3 bases and J gave up 7 bases, with 12 bases separating them.

The V gene is TRBV5-1, the J gene TRBJ2-7; 8 bases match TRBD1. The germline CDR1 and CDR2 sequences are SGHRS and YFSETQ. V gave up 1 base and J gave up 5 bases; unmatched junction bases: 5. This CDR3 is built from 14 residues. The CDR3 region has the DNA TGCGCCAGCAGCTTGAAGGACAGGGCAAACGAGCAGTACTTC. It translates to CASSLKDRANEQYF.

This rearrangement joins TRBV20-1 to TRBJ1-2, with 12 nucleotides matching TRBD1. The germline V gene encodes CDR1 DFQATT and CDR2 SNEGSKA (reference sequence). V lost 1 base and J lost 8; bases outside the gene matches: 8. The CDR3 length is 15 residues. Here the CDR3 DNA reads TGCAGTGCTAGAGCTCTCCCCGGGACAGGGGGCGGCTACACCTTC. It encodes CSARALPGTGGGYTF.

This clonotype came up a few times. The V gene is TRBV12-3 or TRBV12-4, the J gene TRBJ1-6; weak D call: TRBD1 (6 bases). CDR3 length: 14 residues. V lost 5 bases, J lost 9 bases, and 14 bases lay in between. The CDR3 protein is CASSPPGGGSPLHF. The DNA for the CDR3 is TGTGCCAGCAGTCCTCCGGGGGGCGGTTCACCCCTCCACTTT.

The genes are TRBV7-8 and TRBJ1-5; unclear D gene. V was shortened by 6 bases and J by 7 bases, with 7 bases between the two germline ends. Germline assignment: CDR1 SGHVS and CDR2 FQNEAQ. CDR3 length: 11 amino acids. CDR3 residues: CASRFAQPQHF. The CDR3 DNA sequence: TGTGCCAGCAGGTTCGCGCAGCCCCAGCATTTT.

V gene TRBV12-3 or TRBV12-4 combines with J gene TRBJ1-2, with TRBD1 identical over 9 bases. The CDR3 consists of 13 residues. Losses at the gene ends were 6 bases for V and 8 bases for J; bases not matched to a gene: 7. CDR3: CASRPQGAKGYTF. Written as DNA, the CDR3 is TGTGCCAGCAGACCACAGGGGGCGAAAGGCTACACCTTC.

The chain employs TRBV12-3 or TRBV12-4 and TRBJ2-5; 8 positions match TRBD1. Trimming cost V 6 bases and J 5 bases; bases outside gene matches: 2. This CDR3 has 12 residues. The CDR3 loop is CASSWTGETQYF. The CDR3 DNA follows: TGTGCCAGCAGCTGGACAGGGGAGACCCAGTACTTC.

The chain has TRBV29-1 and TRBJ1-1; 8 bases are shared with TRBD1. CDR3 length: 13 residues. CDR1 is SQVTM, CDR2 ANQGSEA, per germline. The V and J ends lost 3 bases and 4 bases, in that order; junction bases with no gene match: 4. The CDR3 reads CSVEGQAITEAFF. In nucleotides, the CDR3 is TGCAGCGTTGAGGGACAGGCCATCACTGAAGCTTTCTTT.